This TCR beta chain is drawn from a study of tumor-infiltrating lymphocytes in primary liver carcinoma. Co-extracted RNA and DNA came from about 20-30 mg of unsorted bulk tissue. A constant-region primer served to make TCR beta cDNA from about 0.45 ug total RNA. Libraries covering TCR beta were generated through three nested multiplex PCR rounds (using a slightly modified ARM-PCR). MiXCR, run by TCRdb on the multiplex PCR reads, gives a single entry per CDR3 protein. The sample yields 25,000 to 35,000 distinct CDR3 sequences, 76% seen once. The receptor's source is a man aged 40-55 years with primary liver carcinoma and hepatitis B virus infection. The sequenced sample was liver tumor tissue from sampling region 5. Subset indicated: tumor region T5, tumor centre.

The CDR3 reads CVTSLTAFDTEAFF. CDR3 coding DNA: TGTGTCACCAGTTTAACGGCCTTCGACACTGAAGCTTTCTTT. The J gene is TRBJ1-1, the V gene TRBV11-2; no reliable D call. From germline, CDR1 is SGHAT and CDR2 FQNNGV. This CDR3 has 14 amino acids. Drawing the rest from reference TRBV11-2 and TRBJ1-1, the complete variable domain is EAGVAQSPRYKIIEKRQSVAFWCNPISGHATLYWYQQILGQGPKLLIQFQNNGVVDDSQLPKDRFSAERLKGVDSTLKIQPAKLEDSAVYLCVTSLTAFDTEAFFGQGTRLTVV.